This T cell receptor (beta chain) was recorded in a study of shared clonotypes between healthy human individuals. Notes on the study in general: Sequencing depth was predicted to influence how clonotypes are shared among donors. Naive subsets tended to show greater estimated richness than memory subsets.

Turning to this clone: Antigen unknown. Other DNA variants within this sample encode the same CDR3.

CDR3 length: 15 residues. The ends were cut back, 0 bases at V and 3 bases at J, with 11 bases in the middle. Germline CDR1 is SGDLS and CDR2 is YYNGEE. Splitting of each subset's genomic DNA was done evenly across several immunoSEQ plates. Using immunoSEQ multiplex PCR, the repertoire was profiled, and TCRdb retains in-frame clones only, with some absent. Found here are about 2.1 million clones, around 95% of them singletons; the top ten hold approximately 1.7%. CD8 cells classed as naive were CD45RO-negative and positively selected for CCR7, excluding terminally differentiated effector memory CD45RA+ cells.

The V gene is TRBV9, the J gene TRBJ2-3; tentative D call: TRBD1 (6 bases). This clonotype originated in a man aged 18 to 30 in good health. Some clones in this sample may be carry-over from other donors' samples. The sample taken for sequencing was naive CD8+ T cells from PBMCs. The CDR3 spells CASSVVGRGTDTQYF. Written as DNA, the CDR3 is TGTGCCAGCAGCGTAGTAGGCAGGGGTACAGATACGCAGTATTTT.